This record looks at one T cell receptor beta chain sequence and its context. The sample is drawn from a study of blood T cells in healthy people across ages. PCR was performed a second time for about 7 to 11 cycles using a sample-barcoded 5' primer and a J-beta primer mix. TCRdb reprocessed the 5' RACE reads via MiXCR and lists one record per CDR3 protein. This table holds approximately 1.5 million distinct CDR3 sequences, almost 35% found once. The specimen was blood. The receptor was isolated from a woman under 40 in good health.

The CDR3 here is CATSDAGLAFGETQYF. The CDR3 coding sequence is TGTGCCACCAGTGATGCGGGACTAGCGTTTGGTGAGACCCAGTACTTC. V gene TRBV24-1 combines with J gene TRBJ2-5; 10 positions agree with TRBD2. The germline V gene has CDR1 KGHDR and CDR2 SFDVKD. Trimming cost V 3 bases and J 5 bases; bases outside gene matches: 8. The CDR3 spans 16 residues.